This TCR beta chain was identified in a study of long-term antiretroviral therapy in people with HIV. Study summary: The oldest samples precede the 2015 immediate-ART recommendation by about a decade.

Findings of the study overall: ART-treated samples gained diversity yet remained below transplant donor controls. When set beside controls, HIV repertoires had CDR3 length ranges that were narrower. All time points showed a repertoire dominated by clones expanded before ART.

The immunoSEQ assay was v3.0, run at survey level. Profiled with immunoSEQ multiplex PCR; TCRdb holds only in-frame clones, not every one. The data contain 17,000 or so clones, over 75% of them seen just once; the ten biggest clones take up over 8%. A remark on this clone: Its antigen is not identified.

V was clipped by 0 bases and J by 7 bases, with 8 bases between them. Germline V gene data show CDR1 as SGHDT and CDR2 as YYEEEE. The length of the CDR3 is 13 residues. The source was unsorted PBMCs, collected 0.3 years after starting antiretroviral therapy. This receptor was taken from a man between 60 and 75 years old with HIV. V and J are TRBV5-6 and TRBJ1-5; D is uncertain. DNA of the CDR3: TGTGCCAGCAGCTTGGCCGGCGGCCAGCCCCAGCATTTT. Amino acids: CASSLAGGQPQHF.